The rows below give T cell receptor beta chains drawn from one sample of a study of PD-1 blockade in classical Hodgkin lymphoma. Here immunoSEQ multiplex PCR was the method, and the copy in TCRdb shows in-frame clones only, minus some. The sample shows thousands of clones, approximately 71% of them seen only once. Material: CD8+ T cells from blood, obtained before the fourth cycle of nivolumab. The receptors originated from a human donor with classical Hodgkin lymphoma. Both conserved end residues are part of each CDR3. Fields, in order: CDR3 protein, CDR3 DNA, D gene, J gene, clone size, V gene. A D gene is named only where the DNA matches it firmly. A clone size is listed for some rows: how often the clone was seen (once, few, many), or a class if it is expanded.

CDR3aa: CASSLSHPHQETQYF
CDR3nt: TGTGCCAGCAGTTTATCACATCCTCACCAAGAGACCCAGTACTTC
d_gene: .
j_gene: TRBJ2-5
abundance: .
v_gene: TRBV27

CDR3aa: CASSLIKETQYF
CDR3nt: TGTGCCAGCAGCTTAATTAAGGAGACCCAGTACTTC
d_gene: .
j_gene: TRBJ2-5
abundance: .
v_gene: TRBV11-2

CDR3aa: CASSEYMEGQGF
CDR3nt: TGTGCCAGCAGTGAATACATGGAGGGACAGGGGTTC
d_gene: TRBD1
j_gene: TRBJ2-7
abundance: .
v_gene: TRBV2

CDR3aa: CASSDHNQPQHF
CDR3nt: TGTGCCAGCAGTGACCACAATCAGCCCCAGCATTTT
d_gene: .
j_gene: TRBJ1-5
abundance: once
v_gene: TRBV6-4

CDR3aa: CASSPGVGEGYEQYF
CDR3nt: TGTGCCAGCAGCCCGGGGGTAGGGGAGGGCTACGAGCAGTACTTC
d_gene: TRBD2
j_gene: TRBJ2-7
abundance: .
v_gene: TRBV28

CDR3aa: CASSQGSGLGSYEQYF
CDR3nt: TGCGCCAGCAGCCAAGGATCGGGGCTAGGGTCCTACGAGCAGTACTTC
d_gene: .
j_gene: TRBJ2-7
abundance: .
v_gene: TRBV4-1

CDR3aa: CASSQAPRTTGSDEQYF
CDR3nt: TGTGCCAGCAGCCAAGCCCCCAGAACGACAGGGAGCGACGAGCAGTACTTC
d_gene: TRBD1
j_gene: TRBJ2-7
abundance: .
v_gene: TRBV4-2

CDR3aa: CASRPGVSRSGNTIYF
CDR3nt: TGTGCCAGCAGGCCGGGAGTCAGCCGCTCTGGAAACACCATATATTTT
d_gene: .
j_gene: TRBJ1-3
abundance: .
v_gene: TRBV28

CDR3aa: CASSLSSSYEQYF
CDR3nt: TGTGCCAGCAGCTTGAGCAGCTCCTACGAGCAGTACTTC
d_gene: .
j_gene: TRBJ2-7
abundance: once
v_gene: TRBV11-3

CDR3aa: CASSQDQGTGYDEQYF
CDR3nt: TGCGCCAGCAGCCAAGATCAGGGGACAGGGTATGACGAGCAGTACTTC
d_gene: TRBD1
j_gene: TRBJ2-7
abundance: .
v_gene: TRBV4-1

CDR3aa: CASSVVGTPTETQYF
CDR3nt: TGTGCCAGCAGCGTAGTCGGTACTCCGACTGAGACCCAGTACTTC
d_gene: .
j_gene: TRBJ2-5
abundance: .
v_gene: TRBV9

CDR3aa: CASSPGLGEPKQFF
CDR3nt: TGTGCCAGCTCACCGGGACTAGGAGAACCCAAGCAGTTCTTC
d_gene: TRBD2
j_gene: TRBJ2-1
abundance: .
v_gene: TRBV18

CDR3aa: CASSFGGDNQPQHF
CDR3nt: TGTGCCAGCAGCTTTGGGGGGGACAATCAGCCCCAGCATTTT
d_gene: .
j_gene: TRBJ1-5
abundance: .
v_gene: TRBV7-8

CDR3aa: CASSLQPGKPYSYEQYF
CDR3nt: TGTGCCAGCAGTTTACAACCAGGGAAACCTTACTCCTACGAGCAGTACTTC
d_gene: .
j_gene: TRBJ2-7
abundance: .
v_gene: TRBV28

CDR3aa: CASSQDEMNTEAFF
CDR3nt: TGTGCCAGCAGCCAAGACGAAATGAACACTGAAGCTTTCTTT
d_gene: .
j_gene: TRBJ1-1
abundance: .
v_gene: TRBV4-2

CDR3aa: CSAGVVVQETQYF
CDR3nt: TGCAGCGCTGGGGTGGTAGTCCAAGAGACCCAGTACTTC
d_gene: .
j_gene: TRBJ2-5
abundance: .
v_gene: TRBV29-1

CDR3aa: CATSIGTDTQYF
CDR3nt: TGTGCCACCTCCATAGGTACAGATACGCAGTATTTT
d_gene: .
j_gene: TRBJ2-3
abundance: .
v_gene: TRBV19

CDR3aa: CASSLYRLGTDTQYF
CDR3nt: TGTGCCAGCAGTCTCTACAGACTGGGCACAGATACGCAGTATTTT
d_gene: .
j_gene: TRBJ2-3
abundance: .
v_gene: TRBV27

CDR3aa: CASSPWYQETQYF
CDR3nt: TGTGCCAGCAGTCCCTGGTACCAAGAGACCCAGTACTTC
d_gene: .
j_gene: TRBJ2-5
abundance: .
v_gene: TRBV6-5

CDR3aa: CASSLRGYNEKLFF
CDR3nt: TGTGCCAGTAGCCTCCGGGGTTATAATGAAAAACTGTTTTTT
d_gene: .
j_gene: TRBJ1-4
abundance: .
v_gene: TRBV19

CDR3aa: CASSSGLAGYNEQFF
CDR3nt: TGCGCCAGCAGCTCGGGACTAGCGGGGTACAATGAGCAGTTCTTC
d_gene: TRBD2
j_gene: TRBJ2-1
abundance: .
v_gene: TRBV5-1

CDR3aa: CAWSGQGYEQYF
CDR3nt: TGTGCCTGGAGTGGACAGGGCTACGAGCAGTACTTC
d_gene: TRBD1
j_gene: TRBJ2-7
abundance: .
v_gene: TRBV30

CDR3aa: CASSFQSREQFF
CDR3nt: TGTGCCAGCAGTTTTCAGTCGCGCGAGCAGTTCTTC
d_gene: .
j_gene: TRBJ2-1
abundance: large
v_gene: TRBV27

CDR3aa: CASSGVLFPNTEAFF
CDR3nt: TGTGCCAGCAGTGGGGTGCTTTTCCCGAACACTGAAGCTTTCTTT
d_gene: .
j_gene: TRBJ1-1
abundance: .
v_gene: TRBV2

CDR3aa: CASSSGTGGGEFF
CDR3nt: TGTGCCAGCAGCTCCGGAACAGGGGGCGGGGAGTTTTTT
d_gene: TRBD1
j_gene: TRBJ1-4
abundance: .
v_gene: TRBV5-6

CDR3aa: CASSSGTADQPQHF
CDR3nt: TGTGCCAGCAGCTCGGGGACAGCCGATCAGCCCCAGCATTTT
d_gene: TRBD1
j_gene: TRBJ1-5
abundance: .
v_gene: TRBV7-2

CDR3aa: CASSLPLLEETQYF
CDR3nt: TGTGCCAGCAGCTTACCCCTACTGGAGGAGACCCAGTACTTC
d_gene: .
j_gene: TRBJ2-5
abundance: once
v_gene: TRBV7-9

CDR3aa: CASSRRQGSYEQYF
CDR3nt: TGTGCCAGTAGTAGAAGACAGGGGTCCTACGAGCAGTACTTC
d_gene: TRBD1
j_gene: TRBJ2-7
abundance: .
v_gene: TRBV19